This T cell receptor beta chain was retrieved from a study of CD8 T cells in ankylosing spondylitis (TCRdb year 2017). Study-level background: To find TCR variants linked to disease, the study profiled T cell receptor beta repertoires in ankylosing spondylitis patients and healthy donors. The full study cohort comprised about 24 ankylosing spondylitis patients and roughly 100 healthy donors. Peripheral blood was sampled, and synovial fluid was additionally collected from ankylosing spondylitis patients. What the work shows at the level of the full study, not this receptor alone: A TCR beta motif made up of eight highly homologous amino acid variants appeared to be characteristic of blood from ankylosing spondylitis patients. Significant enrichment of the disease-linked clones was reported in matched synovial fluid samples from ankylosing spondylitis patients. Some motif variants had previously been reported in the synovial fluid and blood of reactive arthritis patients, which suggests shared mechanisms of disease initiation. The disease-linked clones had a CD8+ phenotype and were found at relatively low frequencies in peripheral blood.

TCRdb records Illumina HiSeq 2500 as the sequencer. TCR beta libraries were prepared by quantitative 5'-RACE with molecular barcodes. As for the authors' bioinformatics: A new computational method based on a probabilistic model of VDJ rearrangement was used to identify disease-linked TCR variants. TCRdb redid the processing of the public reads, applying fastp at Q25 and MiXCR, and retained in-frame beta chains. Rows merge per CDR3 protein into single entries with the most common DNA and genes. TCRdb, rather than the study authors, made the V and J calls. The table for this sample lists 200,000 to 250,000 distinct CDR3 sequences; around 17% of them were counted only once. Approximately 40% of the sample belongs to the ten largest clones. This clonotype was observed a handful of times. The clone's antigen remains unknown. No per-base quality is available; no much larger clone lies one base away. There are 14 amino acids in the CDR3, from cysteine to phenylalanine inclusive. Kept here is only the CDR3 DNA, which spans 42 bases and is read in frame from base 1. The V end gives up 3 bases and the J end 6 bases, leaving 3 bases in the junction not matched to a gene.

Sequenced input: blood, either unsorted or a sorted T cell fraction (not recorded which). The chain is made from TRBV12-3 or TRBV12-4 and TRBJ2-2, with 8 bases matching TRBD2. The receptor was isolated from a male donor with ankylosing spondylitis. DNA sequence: TGTGCCAGCAGTTTGGGACTAGGGCCCGGGGAGCTGTTTTTT. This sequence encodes CASSLGLGPGELFF.